These 3 T cell receptor beta chains originate from one sample sequenced in a study of T cell responses to AZD1222 COVID-19 vaccine. The data were produced by immunoSEQ multiplex PCR, yet TCRdb's version contains in-frame clones alone and is incomplete. The sample contains around 130,000 clones, 93% of which appear only once. This material consisted of peripheral blood, taken on day 0 of AZD1222 vaccination. These receptors all stem from an adult in good health.

The genes are TRBV28 and TRBJ2-1; 13 nucleotides align to TRBD2. Germline trimming cut 8 bases from V and 10 bases from J; bases unmatched to any gene: 5. The V gene's germline CDR1 is MDHEN and CDR2 SYDVKM. The CDR3 sequence is 13 residues long. CDR3 DNA: TGTGCCAGCCGGACTAGCGGGAGTAGGGAGCAGTTCTTC. This encodes CASRTSGSREQFF.

The genes are TRBV6-5 and TRBJ1-1; no clear D. Germline CDR1 is MNHEY and CDR2 is SVGAGI. The length of the CDR3 is 13 residues. The germline V and J ends were trimmed by 1 base and 5 bases, with 8 bases remaining between them. The CDR3 protein is CASSYYWETEAFF. The CDR3 DNA reads as TGTGCCAGCAGTTACTATTGGGAAACTGAAGCTTTCTTT.

This chain connects TRBV6-1 to TRBJ1-5; D is unresolved. V was pared by 3 bases and J by 6 bases, with 15 bases between. Germline V CDR1 and CDR2: MNHNS, SASEGT. The CDR3 covers 15 residues. The CDR3 region is CASSEGSWQLQPQHF. The CDR3 nucleotides are TGTGCCAGCAGTGAGGGCAGCTGGCAGCTTCAGCCCCAGCATTTT.